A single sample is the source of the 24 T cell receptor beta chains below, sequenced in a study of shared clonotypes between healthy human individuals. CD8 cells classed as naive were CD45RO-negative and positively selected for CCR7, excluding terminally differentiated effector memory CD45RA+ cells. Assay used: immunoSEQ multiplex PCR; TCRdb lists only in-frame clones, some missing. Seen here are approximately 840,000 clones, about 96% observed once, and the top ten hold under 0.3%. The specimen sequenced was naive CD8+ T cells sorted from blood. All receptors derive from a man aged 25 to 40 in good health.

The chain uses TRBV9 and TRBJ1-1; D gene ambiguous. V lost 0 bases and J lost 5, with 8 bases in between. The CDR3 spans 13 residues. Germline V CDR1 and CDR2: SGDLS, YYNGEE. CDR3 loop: CASSVEPKTEAFF. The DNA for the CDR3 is TGTGCCAGCAGCGTAGAGCCTAAGACTGAAGCTTTCTTT.

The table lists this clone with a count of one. DNA of the CDR3: TGCGCCAGCAGCCAACATTATGATGTACCGGACAGGCCTTACTCCTACGAGCAGTACTTC. It codes for CASSQHYDVPDRPYSYEQYF. The V gene is TRBV4-3, the J gene TRBJ2-7, with 7 bases identical to TRBD1. Trimming removed 2 bases from V and 0 bases from J; junction bases left unmatched: 19. This CDR3 contains 20 residues. CDR1 is LGHNA and CDR2 is YSLEER in the germline V gene.

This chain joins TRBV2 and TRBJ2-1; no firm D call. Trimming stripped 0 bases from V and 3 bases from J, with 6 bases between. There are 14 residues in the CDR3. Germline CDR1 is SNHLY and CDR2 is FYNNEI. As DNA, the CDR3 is TGTGCCAGCAGTGAAGCGCTTGGCTACAATGAGCAGTTCTTC. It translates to CASSEALGYNEQFF.

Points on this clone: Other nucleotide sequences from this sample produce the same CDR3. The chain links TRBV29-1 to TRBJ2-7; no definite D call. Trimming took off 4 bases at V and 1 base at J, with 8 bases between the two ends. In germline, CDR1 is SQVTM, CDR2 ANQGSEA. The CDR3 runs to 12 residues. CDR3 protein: CSVVLSSYEQYF. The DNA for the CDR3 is TGCAGCGTTGTACTGTCATCCTACGAGCAGTACTTC.

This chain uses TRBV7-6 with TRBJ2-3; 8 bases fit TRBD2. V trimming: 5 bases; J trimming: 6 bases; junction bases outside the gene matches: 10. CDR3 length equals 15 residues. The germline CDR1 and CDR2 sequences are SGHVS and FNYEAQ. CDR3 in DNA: TGTGCCAGCAGCCTAGGGACTAGAGCCTGGGATACGCAGTATTTT. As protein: CASSLGTRAWDTQYF.

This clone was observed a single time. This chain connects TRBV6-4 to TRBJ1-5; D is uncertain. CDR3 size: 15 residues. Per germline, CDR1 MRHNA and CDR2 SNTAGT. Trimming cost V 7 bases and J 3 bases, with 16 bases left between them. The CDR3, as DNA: TGTGCCAGCATTCCTAAGGGAAGGAACAATCAGCCCCAGCATTTT. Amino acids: CASIPKGRNNQPQHF.

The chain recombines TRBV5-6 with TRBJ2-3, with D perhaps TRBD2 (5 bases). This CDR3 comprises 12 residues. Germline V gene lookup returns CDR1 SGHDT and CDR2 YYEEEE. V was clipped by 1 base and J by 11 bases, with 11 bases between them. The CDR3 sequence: CASSLKAELQYF. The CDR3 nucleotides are TGTGCCAGCAGCTTGAAAGCGGAGCTGCAGTATTTT.

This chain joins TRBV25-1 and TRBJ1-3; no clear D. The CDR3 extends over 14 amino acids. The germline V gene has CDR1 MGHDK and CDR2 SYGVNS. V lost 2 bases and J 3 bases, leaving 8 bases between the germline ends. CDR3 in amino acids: CASSEPGGGNTIYF. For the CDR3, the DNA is TGTGCCAGCAGTGAACCGGGTGGTGGAAACACCATATATTTT.

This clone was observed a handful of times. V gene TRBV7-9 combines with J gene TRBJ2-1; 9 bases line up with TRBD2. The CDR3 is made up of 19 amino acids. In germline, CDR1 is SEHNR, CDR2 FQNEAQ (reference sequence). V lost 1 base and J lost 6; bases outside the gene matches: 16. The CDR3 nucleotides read TGTGCCAGCAGCTTAGGGGATAGCGGGAGAGGATCCGATGCCAATGAGCAGTTCTTC. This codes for CASSLGDSGRGSDANEQFF. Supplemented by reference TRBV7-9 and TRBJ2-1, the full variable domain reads DTGVSQNPRHKITKRGQNVTFRCDPISEHNRLYWYRQTLGQGPEFLTYFQNEAQLEKSRLLSDRFSAERPKGSFSTLEIQRTEQGDSAMYLCASSLGDSGRGSDANEQFFGPGTRLTVL.

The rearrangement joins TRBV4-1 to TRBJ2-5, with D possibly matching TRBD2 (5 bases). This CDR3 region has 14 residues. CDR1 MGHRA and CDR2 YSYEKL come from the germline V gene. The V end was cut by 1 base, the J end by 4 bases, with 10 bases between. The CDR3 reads CASSQVGDTETQYF. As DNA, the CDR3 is TGCGCCAGCAGCCAAGTGGGAGACACAGAGACCCAGTACTTC.

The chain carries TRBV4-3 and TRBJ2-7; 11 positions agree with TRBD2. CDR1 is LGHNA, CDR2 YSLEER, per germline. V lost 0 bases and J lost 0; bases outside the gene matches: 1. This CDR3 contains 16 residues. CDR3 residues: CASSQDSGRASYEQYF. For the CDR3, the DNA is TGCGCCAGCAGCCAAGATAGCGGGAGGGCCTCCTACGAGCAGTACTTC.

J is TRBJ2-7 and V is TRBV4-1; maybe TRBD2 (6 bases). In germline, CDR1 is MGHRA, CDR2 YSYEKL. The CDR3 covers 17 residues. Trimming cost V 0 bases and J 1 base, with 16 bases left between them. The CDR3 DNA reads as TGCGCCAGCAGCCAAGATGTGCGGGGAAAAACTTCCTACGAGCAGTACTTC. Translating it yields CASSQDVRGKTSYEQYF.

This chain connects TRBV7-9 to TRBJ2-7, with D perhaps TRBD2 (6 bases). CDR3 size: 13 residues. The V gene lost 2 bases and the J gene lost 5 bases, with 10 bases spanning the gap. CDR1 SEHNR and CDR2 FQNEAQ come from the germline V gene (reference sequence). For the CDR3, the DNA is TGTGCCAGCAGCTTACCGGGGGAGCACGAGCAGTACTTC. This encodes CASSLPGEHEQYF.

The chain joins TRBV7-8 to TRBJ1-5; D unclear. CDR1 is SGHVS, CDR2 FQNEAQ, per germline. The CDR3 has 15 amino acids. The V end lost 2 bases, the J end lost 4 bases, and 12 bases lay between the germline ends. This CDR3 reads CASSLYSRRNQPQHF. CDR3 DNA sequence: TGTGCCAGCAGCTTATATAGTCGGAGAAATCAGCCCCAGCATTTT.

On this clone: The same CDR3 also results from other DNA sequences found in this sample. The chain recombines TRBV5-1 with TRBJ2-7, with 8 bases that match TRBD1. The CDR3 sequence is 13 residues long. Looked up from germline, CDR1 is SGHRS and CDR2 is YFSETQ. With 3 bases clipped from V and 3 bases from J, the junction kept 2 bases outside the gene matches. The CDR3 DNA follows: TGCGCCAGCAGCTATGGACAGGGCTACGAGCAGTACTTC. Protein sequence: CASSYGQGYEQYF.

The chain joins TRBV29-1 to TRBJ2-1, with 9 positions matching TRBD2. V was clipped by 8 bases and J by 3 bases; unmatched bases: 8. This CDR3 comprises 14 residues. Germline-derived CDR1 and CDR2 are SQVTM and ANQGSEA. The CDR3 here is CSSSLAGHYNEQFF. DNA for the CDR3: TGCAGCTCATCCCTAGCGGGACACTACAATGAGCAGTTCTTC.

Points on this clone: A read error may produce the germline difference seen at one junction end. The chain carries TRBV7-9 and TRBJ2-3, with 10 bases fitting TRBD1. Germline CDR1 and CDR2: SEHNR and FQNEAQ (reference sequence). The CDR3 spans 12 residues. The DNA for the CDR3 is TGTGCCGGCAGGGGACAGGGGGATACGCAGTATTTT. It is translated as CAGRGQGDTQYF.

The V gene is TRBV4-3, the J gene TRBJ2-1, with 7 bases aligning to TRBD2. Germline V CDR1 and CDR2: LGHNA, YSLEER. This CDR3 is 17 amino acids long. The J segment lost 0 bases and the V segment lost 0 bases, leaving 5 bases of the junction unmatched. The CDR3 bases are TGCGCCAGCAGCCAAGACTGGACGGGGGGCTCCTACAATGAGCAGTTCTTC. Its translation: CASSQDWTGGSYNEQFF.

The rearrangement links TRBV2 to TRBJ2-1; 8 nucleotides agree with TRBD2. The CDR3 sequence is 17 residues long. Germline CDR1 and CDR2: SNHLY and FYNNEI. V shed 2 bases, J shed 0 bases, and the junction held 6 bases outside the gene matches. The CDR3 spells CASSELSGSSSYNEQFF. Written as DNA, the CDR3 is TGTGCCAGCAGTGAATTGAGCGGGAGTAGCTCCTACAATGAGCAGTTCTTC.

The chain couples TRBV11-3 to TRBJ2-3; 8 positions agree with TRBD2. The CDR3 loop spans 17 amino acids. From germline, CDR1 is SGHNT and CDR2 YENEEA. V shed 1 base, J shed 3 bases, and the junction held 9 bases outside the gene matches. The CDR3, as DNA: TGTGCCAGCAGCTTAGGGGAATCGGGAGGGGATACAGATACGCAGTATTTT. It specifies CASSLGESGGDTDTQYF.

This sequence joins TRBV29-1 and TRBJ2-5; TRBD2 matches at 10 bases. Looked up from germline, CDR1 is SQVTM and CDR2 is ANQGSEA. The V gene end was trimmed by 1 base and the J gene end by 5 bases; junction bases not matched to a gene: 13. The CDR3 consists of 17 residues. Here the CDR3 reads CSVEGLAGLGFLETQYF. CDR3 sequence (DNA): TGCAGCGTTGAAGGACTAGCGGGTCTGGGTTTTCTTGAGACCCAGTACTTC.

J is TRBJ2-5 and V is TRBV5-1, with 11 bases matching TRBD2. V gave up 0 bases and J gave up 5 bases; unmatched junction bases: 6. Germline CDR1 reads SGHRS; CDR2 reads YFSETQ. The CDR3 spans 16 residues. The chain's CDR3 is CASSLAASGRSETQYF. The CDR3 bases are TGCGCCAGCAGCTTGGCAGCTAGCGGGAGGTCGGAGACCCAGTACTTC. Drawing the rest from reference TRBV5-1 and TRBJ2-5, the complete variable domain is KAGVTQTPRYLIKTRGQQVTLSCSPISGHRSVSWYQQTPGQGLQFLFEYFSETQRNKGNFPGRFSGRQFSNSRSEMNVSTLELGDSALYLCASSLAASGRSETQYFGPGTRLLVL.

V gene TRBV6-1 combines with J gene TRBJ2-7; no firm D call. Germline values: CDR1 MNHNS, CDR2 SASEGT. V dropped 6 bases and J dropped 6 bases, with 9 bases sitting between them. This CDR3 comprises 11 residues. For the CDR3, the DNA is TGTGCCAGCAGACAGTACCCCGAGCAGTACTTC. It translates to CASRQYPEQYF.

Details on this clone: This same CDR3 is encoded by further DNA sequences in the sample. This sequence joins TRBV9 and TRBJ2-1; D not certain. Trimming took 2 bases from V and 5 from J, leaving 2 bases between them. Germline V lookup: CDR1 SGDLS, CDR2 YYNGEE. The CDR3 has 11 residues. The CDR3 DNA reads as TGTGCCAGCAGCGTTGACAATGAGCAGTTCTTC. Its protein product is CASSVDNEQFF.